This TCR beta chain was documented in a study of OX40 agonist ivuxolimab in advanced cancers. Exclusion applied to patients with autoimmune disease history or systemic immunosuppression. The protocol was immunoSEQ multiplex PCR, while the TCRdb copy is restricted to in-frame clones and leaves out a portion. The sample yields 60,000 or so clones, around 83% seen once. CDR3 size: 14 residues. Germline V gene data show CDR1 as SGHTS and CDR2 as YDEGEE. Trimming took 5 bases from V and 9 from J; bases not matched to a gene: 11. The V and J genes are TRBV5-8 and TRBJ2-1; 7 nucleotides line up with TRBD1. This receptor was taken from an adult with an advanced solid tumor such as melanoma, head and neck, liver or kidney cancer. The sample in question was CD4+ or CD8+ T cells sorted from blood, obtained in a trial of the OX40 agonist ivuxolimab. The CDR3 bases are TGTGCCAGCAGGGTGGGACAGCAATTGGGTGAGCAGTTCTTC. Its translation: CASRVGQQLGEQFF.